This TCR beta chain derives from a study of T cell responses to AZD1222 COVID-19 vaccine. Study-level results: Of spike-specific TCRs, nearly half reportedly target regions left unmutated in variants. Once two AZD1222 doses were given, Spike-specific TCR breadth and depth went up. Repertoire sampling happened only post peak T cell response.

On this clone itself: Its antigen is currently unknown.

Profiling relied on immunoSEQ multiplex PCR, and the TCRdb table lists in-frame clones only, not all of them. The sample includes about 140,000 clones, approximately 90% of them seen just once. The germline CDR1 and CDR2 sequences are SEHNR and FQNEAQ (reference sequence). V dropped 1 base and J dropped 6 bases, with 9 bases sitting between them. The CDR3 contains 14 residues. This clonotype was obtained from an adult who received the AZD1222 COVID-19 vaccine. The rearrangement uses TRBV7-9 and TRBJ2-2; perhaps TRBD2 as D (5 bases). Source: peripheral blood, taken 28 days after the second AZD1222 dose. The chain's CDR3 is CASSLGLAAGELFF. DNA for the CDR3: TGTGCCAGCAGCTTAGGGCTAGCCGCCGGGGAGCTGTTTTTT. Looking up the rest from reference TRBV7-9 and TRBJ2-2 gives the full variable domain: DTGVSQNPRHKITKRGQNVTFRCDPISEHNRLYWYRQTLGQGPEFLTYFQNEAQLEKSRLLSDRFSAERPKGSFSTLEIQRTEQGDSAMYLCASSLGLAAGELFFGEGSRLTVL.